The 17 T cell receptor beta chains presented below share a single source sample, sequenced in a study of beta chain features in type 1 diabetes. Whole-study findings and limits: Moderate but significant shortening of TCRB CDR3s was recorded in all four CD4+ subsets from Type 1 diabetes patients.

Their recognized antigens are unknown. Reverse transcription of all isolated RNA meant that expressed TCRB transcripts were sequenced. Sequencing was performed with immunoSEQ multiplex PCR; in TCRdb, only in-frame clones are kept and a portion is missing. This repertoire shows over 200,000 clones, roughly a tenth found once; its top ten account for over 0.015%. Source material: naive CD4+ T cells from blood. Source of these receptors: a man aged 25 to 40 with type 1 diabetes.

As regards this clone: Within the sample, other DNA sequences also encode this same CDR3. V is TRBV7-3 and J is TRBJ2-2; D is possibly TRBD1 (6 bases). Per germline, CDR1 SGHTA and CDR2 FQGTGA. Trimming removed 3 bases at V and 4 bases at J, with 6 bases between. This CDR3 region has 13 residues. DNA for the CDR3: TGTGCCAGCAGCTTGACAGGCACCGGGGAGCTGTTTTTT. Translated, it gives CASSLTGTGELFF.

A few counts support this clone. The V and J genes are TRBV7-9 and TRBJ1-2, with TRBD1 matching over 7 bases. From germline, CDR1 is SEHNR and CDR2 FQNEAQ (reference sequence). The junction had 15 bases not matched to a gene; V was cut back by 5 bases and J by 3 bases. CDR3 size: 17 residues. The DNA for the CDR3 is TGTGCCAGCAGCCAACATGGCTACTTAGGGACAGACTATGGCTACACCTTC. This codes for CASSQHGYLGTDYGYTF.

The chain has TRBV6-6 and TRBJ2-1; 9 bases fit TRBD2. Trimming took 2 bases from V and 10 from J; bases not matched to a gene: 9. The germline CDR1 and CDR2 sequences are MNHNY and SVGAGI (reference sequence). The CDR3 is made up of 15 amino acids. CDR3 coding DNA: TGTGCCAGCAGTTACGATAGGTCTAGCGGGGAGGAGCAGTTCTTC. Translation: CASSYDRSSGEEQFF.

The rearrangement uses TRBV18 and TRBJ1-2, with TRBD1 as a possible D gene (5 bases). Germline V gene sequence: CDR1 KGHSH, CDR2 LQKENI. The CDR3 consists of 16 residues. Trimming shortened V by 3 bases and J by 4 bases, and 18 bases separated the two germline ends. CDR3 protein: CASSPTGEPGRYGYTF. DNA for the CDR3: TGTGCCAGCTCACCCACCGGTGAGCCAGGGCGCTATGGCTACACCTTC.

A few counts support this clone. The chain combines TRBV9 with TRBJ2-1; 8 nucleotides match TRBD2. CDR1 and CDR2 from the germline V gene are SGDLS and YYNGEE. With 0 bases clipped from V and 5 bases from J, the junction kept 1 base outside the gene matches. The CDR3 has 14 amino acids. CDR3 residues: CASSVAGGNNEQFF. The CDR3 DNA sequence: TGTGCCAGCAGCGTAGCGGGGGGGAACAATGAGCAGTTCTTC.

Here the CDR3 DNA reads TGCGCCAGCAGCCTCCGGGACACGAACACCGGGGAGCTGTTTTTT. Amino acids: CASSLRDTNTGELFF. V usage is TRBV4-1 and J usage is TRBJ2-2; a possible D gene is TRBD1 (6 bases). V lost 4 bases and J 0 bases, leaving 9 bases between the germline ends. Germline-derived CDR1 and CDR2 are MGHRA and YSYEKL. This CDR3 is built from 15 residues.

The chain is built from TRBV2 and TRBJ2-1; D gene uncertain. The ends were cut back, 6 bases at V and 8 bases at J, with 8 bases in the middle. The germline V gene has CDR1 SNHLY and CDR2 FYNNEI. The CDR3 runs 11 residues. The DNA for the CDR3 is TGTGCCAGCAGCCCAATCCATGAGCAGTTCTTC. Its protein product is CASSPIHEQFF.

The J gene is TRBJ2-2, the V gene TRBV11-2; a weak D match, TRBD2 (5 bases). The CDR3 loop spans 13 amino acids. Germline lookup yields CDR1 SGHAT and CDR2 FQNNGV. The V gene lost 3 bases and the J gene lost 5 bases, with 7 bases spanning the gap. CDR3: CASSLRGTGELFF. CDR3 in DNA: TGTGCCAGCAGCTTGCGAGGGACCGGGGAGCTGTTTTTT.

This clone was detected only a few times. This chain connects TRBV13 to TRBJ2-4, with D possibly matching TRBD1 (5 bases). There are 15 residues in the CDR3. The germline V and J ends were trimmed by 5 bases and 0 bases, with 11 bases remaining between them. The germline gives CDR1 PRHDT, CDR2 FYEKMQ (reference sequence). CDR3 amino acids: CASSHMTVAKNIQYF. The CDR3 DNA is TGTGCCAGCAGCCACATGACAGTAGCCAAAAACATTCAGTACTTC.

This clone was recorded a few times. This chain joins TRBV7-3 and TRBJ2-4; D possibly corresponds to TRBD2 (6 bases). Trimming stripped 5 bases from V and 8 bases from J, with 19 bases between. CDR1 is SGHTA and CDR2 is FQGTGA in the germline V gene. This CDR3 spans 15 amino acids. Here the CDR3 reads CASSPPPGLRDIQYF. The DNA of the CDR3 is TGTGCCAGCAGCCCCCCCCCGGGACTGCGGGACATTCAGTACTTC.

This clone has more than one count but fewer than ten. The V gene is TRBV11-3, the J gene TRBJ2-3, with TRBD1 as a possible D gene (5 bases). This CDR3 spans 14 amino acids. Trimming took off 0 bases at V and 4 bases at J, with 8 bases between the two ends. Per germline, CDR1 SGHNT and CDR2 YENEEA. The CDR3 DNA follows: TGTGCCAGCAGCTTAGAAAGGGGCGCAGATACGCAGTATTTT. This encodes CASSLERGADTQYF. Supplemented by reference TRBV11-3 and TRBJ2-3, the full variable domain reads EAGVVQSPRYKIIEKKQPVAFWCNPISGHNTLYWYLQNLGQGPELLIRYENEEAVDDSQLPKDRFSAERLKGVDSTLKIQPAELGDSAVYLCASSLERGADTQYFGPGTRLTVL.

This clone occurred a few times. V and J are TRBV5-4 and TRBJ1-2; TRBD1 matches 8 bases. There are 15 residues in the CDR3. CDR1 is SGHNT and CDR2 is YYREEE in the germline V gene (reference sequence). Trimming cost V 4 bases and J 6 bases; bases outside gene matches: 11. The CDR3 spells CASSTRVDRGDGYTF. The DNA for the CDR3 is TGTGCCAGCAGCACGAGGGTCGACAGGGGAGATGGCTACACCTTC.

This clone was seen a handful of times. Other DNA sequences in the same sample also yield this CDR3. V usage is TRBV30 and J usage is TRBJ1-5, with D hard to call. The CDR3 loop spans 13 amino acids. CDR1 and CDR2 from the germline V gene are GTSNPN and SVGIG (reference sequence). V was trimmed by 0 bases and J by 1 base, leaving 4 bases between them. The CDR3 loop reads CAWSVSSNQPQHF. DNA for the CDR3: TGTGCCTGGAGTGTCTCCAGCAATCAGCCCCAGCATTTT. Looking up the rest from reference TRBV30 and TRBJ1-5 gives the full variable domain: SQTIHQWPATLVQPVGSPLSLECTVEGTSNPNLYWYRQAAGRGLQLLFYSVGIGQISSEVPQNLSASRPQDRQFILSSKKLLLSDSGFYLCAWSVSSNQPQHFGDGTRLSIL.

This clone showed up just a few times. This rearrangement joins TRBV14 to TRBJ1-4, with D perhaps matching TRBD1 (5 bases). V lost 4 bases and J lost 0, with 12 bases in between. The V gene's germline CDR1 is SGHDN and CDR2 FVKESK. There are 16 residues in the CDR3. The CDR3 sequence: CASSPWGFSTNEKLFF. As DNA, the CDR3 is TGTGCCAGCAGCCCGTGGGGCTTTTCAACTAATGAAAAACTGTTTTTT.

With regard to this clone: The sample contains more than one DNA sequence encoding this CDR3. The V gene is TRBV2, the J gene TRBJ2-3; possible D gene TRBD1, 5 bases. V was cut by 6 bases and J by 0 bases, with 7 bases left in between. The CDR3 consists of 13 residues. Germline V gene data show CDR1 as SNHLY and CDR2 as FYNNEI. CDR3 protein: CASSRQSTDTQYF. CDR3 coding DNA: TGTGCCAGCAGCCGACAGAGCACAGATACGCAGTATTTT.

This clone was seen a few times. This chain uses TRBV7-2 with TRBJ2-3, with 11 positions matching TRBD2. V shed 3 bases, J shed 1 base, and the junction held 3 bases outside the gene matches. This CDR3 region has 16 residues. Germline CDR1 SGHTA, CDR2 FQGNSA. CDR3 coding DNA: TGTGCCAGCAGCTTCCTAGCGGGGGGTCGCACAGATACGCAGTATTTT. This encodes CASSFLAGGRTDTQYF. Supplemented by reference TRBV7-2 and TRBJ2-3, the full variable domain reads GAGVSQSPSNKVTEKGKDVELRCDPISGHTALYWYRQSLGQGLEFLIYFQGNSAPDKSGLPSDRFSAERTGGSVSTLTIQRTQQEDSAVYLCASSFLAGGRTDTQYFGPGTRLTVL.

This clone has only a few counts. The chain employs TRBV2 and TRBJ2-6; 8 nucleotides agree with TRBD1. V was pared by 4 bases and J by 0 bases, with 8 bases of the junction left unmatched. The CDR3 totals 18 residues. Looked up from germline, CDR1 is SNHLY and CDR2 is FYNNEI. In nucleotides, the CDR3 is TGTGCCAGCAGTGGAGCGACAGGGGACAGCTCTGGGGCCAACGTCCTGACTTTC. Its translation: CASSGATGDSSGANVLTF.